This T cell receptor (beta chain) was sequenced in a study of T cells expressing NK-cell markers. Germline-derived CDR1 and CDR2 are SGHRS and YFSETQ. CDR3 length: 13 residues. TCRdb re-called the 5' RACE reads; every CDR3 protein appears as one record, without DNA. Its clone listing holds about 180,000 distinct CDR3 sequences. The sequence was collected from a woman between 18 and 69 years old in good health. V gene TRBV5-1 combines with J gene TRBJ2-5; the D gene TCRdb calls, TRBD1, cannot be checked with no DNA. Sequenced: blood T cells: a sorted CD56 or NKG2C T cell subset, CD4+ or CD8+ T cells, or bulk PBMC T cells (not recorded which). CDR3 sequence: CASSIGTGETQYF.